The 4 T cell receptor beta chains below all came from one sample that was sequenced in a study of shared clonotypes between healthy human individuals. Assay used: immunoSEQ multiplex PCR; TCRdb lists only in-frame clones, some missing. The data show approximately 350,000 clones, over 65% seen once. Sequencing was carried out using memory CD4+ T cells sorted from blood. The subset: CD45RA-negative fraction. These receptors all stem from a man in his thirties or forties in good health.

The CDR3 reads CASSQPGRSTTYEQYF. Here the CDR3 DNA reads TGCGCCAGCAGCCAGCCGGGACGGAGTACCACCTACGAGCAGTACTTC. This chain connects TRBV4-1 to TRBJ2-7; D is tentatively TRBD1 or TRBD2 (5 bases each). Germline CDR1 and CDR2: MGHRA and YSYEKL. The CDR3 is made up of 16 amino acids. Trimming pared 3 bases from V and 2 bases from J, leaving 17 bases between.

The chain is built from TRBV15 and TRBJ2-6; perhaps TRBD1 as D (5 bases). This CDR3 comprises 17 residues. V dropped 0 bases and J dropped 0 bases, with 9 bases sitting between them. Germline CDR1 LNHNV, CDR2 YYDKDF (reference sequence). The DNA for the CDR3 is TGTGCCACCAGCAGAGATCTACAGGCCTCTGGGGCCAACGTCCTGACTTTC. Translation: CATSRDLQASGANVLTF.

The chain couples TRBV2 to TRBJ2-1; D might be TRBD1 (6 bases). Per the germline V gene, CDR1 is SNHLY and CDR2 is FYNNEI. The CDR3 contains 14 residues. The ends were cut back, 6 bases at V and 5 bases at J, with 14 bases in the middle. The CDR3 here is CASRNWAGDNEQFF. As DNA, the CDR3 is TGTGCCAGCAGGAACTGGGCAGGGGACAATGAGCAGTTCTTC.

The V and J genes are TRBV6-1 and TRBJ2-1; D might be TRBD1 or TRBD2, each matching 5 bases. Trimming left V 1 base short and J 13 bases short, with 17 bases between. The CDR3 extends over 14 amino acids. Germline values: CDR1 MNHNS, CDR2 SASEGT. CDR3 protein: CASSEDGASKIQFF. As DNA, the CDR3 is TGTGCCAGCAGTGAAGACGGGGCCTCAAAAATCCAGTTCTTC.